This TCR beta chain was sequenced for a study of chemoradiotherapy in HPV16-positive cancers. Study at large: Candidate HPV-specific clones and shared TCR motifs came from two HPV16-positive patients. Study outcomes and limitations: Candidate HPV-specific clones and E7-related TCR motifs grew in tumor during treatment. HPV-specific T cells were functionally defined from only a couple of HPV16-positive patients.

Method: immunoSEQ multiplex PCR; TCRdb's copy keeps in-frame clones and lacks some. The sample has about 20,000 clones; roughly 91% are singletons. This clone was observed once. The antigen remains unidentified. V lost 2 bases, J lost 6 bases, and 13 bases lay in between. The CDR3 has 14 residues. Germline CDR1 and CDR2: MNHEY and SVGAGI. The chain employs TRBV6-5 and TRBJ1-2; tentatively, D is TRBD1 (5 bases). Source: blood, taken from a patient who underwent chemoradiotherapy. The source of this sequence is a human donor with HPV-associated anogenital cancer. CDR3 sequence: CASSYNSLGDGYTF. The CDR3 DNA reads TGTGCCAGCAGTTACAACAGCCTGGGGGATGGCTACACCTTC.